These 10 T cell receptor beta chains were all obtained from the same sample, sequenced in a study of T cell responses to AZD1222 COVID-19 vaccine. Profiled with immunoSEQ multiplex PCR; TCRdb holds only in-frame clones, not every one. The sample has some 150,000 clones; roughly 93% are singletons. Sequenced material: peripheral blood, taken on day 0 of AZD1222 vaccination. These receptors all stem from an adult in good health.

The chain has TRBV28 and TRBJ1-5; 7 nucleotides match TRBD1. Per the germline V gene, CDR1 is MDHEN and CDR2 is SYDVKM. The CDR3 extends over 15 amino acids. J gave up 3 bases and V 2 bases, and 4 bases lay outside the gene matches. CDR3 region: CASSLPGGHNQPQHF. The CDR3, as DNA: TGTGCCAGCAGTTTACCAGGGGGGCACAATCAGCCCCAGCATTTT.

The V call is TRBV19, the J call TRBJ1-2, with D uncertain. Germline-derived CDR1 and CDR2 are LNHDA and SQIVND (reference sequence). The CDR3 totals 11 residues. The V and J ends lost 6 bases and 6 bases respectively, with 8 bases between them. The CDR3 sequence is CASSIGDGYTF. DNA of the CDR3: TGTGCCAGTAGCATTGGGGATGGCTACACCTTC. The variable domain in full, with the rest retrieved from reference TRBV19 and TRBJ1-2, is DGGITQSPKYLFRKEGQNVTLSCEQNLNHDAMYWYRQDPGQGLRLIYYSQIVNDFQKGDIAEGYSVSREKKESFPLTVTSAQKNPTAFYLCASSIGDGYTFGSGTRLTVV.

J is TRBJ2-1 and V is TRBV30, with no clear D. Germline V gene lookup returns CDR1 GTSNPN and CDR2 SVGIG (reference sequence). Trimming stripped 5 bases from V and 0 bases from J, with 8 bases between. The CDR3 contains 13 residues. The CDR3: CAWSASSYNEQFF. The CDR3 region has the DNA TGTGCCTGGTCGGCTAGCTCCTACAATGAGCAGTTCTTC.

The rearrangement uses TRBV9 and TRBJ1-2, with D unclear. Germline CDR1 and CDR2: SGDLS and YYNGEE. With 1 base removed from V and 5 bases from J, the gap between germline ends came to 15 bases. The CDR3 covers 15 residues. CDR3: CASSVRAKMGYGYTF. CDR3 DNA sequence: TGTGCCAGCAGCGTAAGGGCCAAAATGGGTTATGGCTACACCTTC.

V gene TRBV7-9 combines with J gene TRBJ1-1, with D possibly being TRBD1 (6 bases). Germline assignment: CDR1 SEHNR and CDR2 FQNEAQ (reference sequence). V lost 4 bases, J lost 8 bases, and 8 bases lay in between. The CDR3 runs 11 residues. This CDR3 reads CASSSRGEAFF. The DNA of the CDR3 is TGTGCCAGCAGCTCCAGGGGAGAAGCTTTCTTT.

This chain links TRBV2 with TRBJ1-5; D gene ambiguous. The CDR3 spans 13 residues. V was shortened by 7 bases and J by 1 base, with 8 bases between the two germline ends. Germline CDR1 and CDR2: SNHLY and FYNNEI. The CDR3 nucleotides are TGTGCCAGCATGACACTGAGCAATCAGCCCCAGCATTTT. This translates into CASMTLSNQPQHF.

This chain uses TRBV7-9 with TRBJ2-7; 7 positions agree with TRBD1. The CDR3 contains 13 residues. The V and J ends lost 5 bases and 3 bases, in that order; junction bases with no gene match: 4. Germline V lookup: CDR1 SEHNR, CDR2 FQNEAQ (reference sequence). The CDR3 sequence: CASSPRQGYEQYF. CDR3 sequence (DNA): TGTGCCAGCAGCCCGCGACAGGGCTACGAGCAGTACTTC.

This clone was recorded only once. The J gene is TRBJ2-2, the V gene TRBV7-9; tentatively, D is TRBD1 (6 bases). Germline lookup yields CDR1 SEHNR and CDR2 FQNEAQ (reference sequence). The CDR3 totals 15 residues. V lost 5 bases and J 3 bases, leaving 13 bases between the germline ends. CDR3 loop: CASSPRQADTGELFF. The CDR3 bases are TGTGCCAGCAGCCCCCGACAGGCGGACACCGGGGAGCTGTTTTTT.

The DNA for the CDR3 is TGTGCCACCAGCAGAGAACCGGGCGGGGAAAATGAAAAACTGTTTTTT. Its translation is CATSREPGGENEKLFF. V usage is TRBV15 and J usage is TRBJ1-4, with D uncertain. This CDR3 contains 16 residues. The V gene's germline CDR1 is LNHNV and CDR2 YYDKDF (reference sequence). The V gene lost 0 bases and the J gene lost 5 bases, with 13 bases spanning the gap.

This chain links TRBV18 with TRBJ2-1, with TRBD1 matching over 11 bases. J was trimmed by 6 bases and V by 2 bases; bases with no gene match: 0. From germline, CDR1 is KGHSH and CDR2 LQKENI. The CDR3 has 14 residues. The CDR3 coding sequence is TGTGCCAGCTCACCAGGGACAGGGGGCAATGAGCAGTTCTTC. It specifies CASSPGTGGNEQFF.